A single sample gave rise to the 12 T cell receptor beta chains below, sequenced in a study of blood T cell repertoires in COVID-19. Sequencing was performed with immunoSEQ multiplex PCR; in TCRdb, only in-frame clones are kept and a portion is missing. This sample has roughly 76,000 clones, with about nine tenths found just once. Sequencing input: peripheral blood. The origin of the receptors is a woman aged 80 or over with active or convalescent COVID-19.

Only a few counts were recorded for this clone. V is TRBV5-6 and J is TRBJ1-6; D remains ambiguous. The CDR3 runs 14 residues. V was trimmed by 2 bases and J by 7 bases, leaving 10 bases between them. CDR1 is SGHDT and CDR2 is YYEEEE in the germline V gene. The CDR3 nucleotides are TGTGCCAGCAGCTTAGTGGGAGTGAATTCACCCCTCCACTTT. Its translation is CASSLVGVNSPLHF. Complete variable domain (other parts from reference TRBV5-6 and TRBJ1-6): DAGVTQSPTHLIKTRGQQVTLRCSPKSGHDTVSWYQQALGQGPQFIFQYYEEEERQRGNFPDRFSGHQFPNYSSELNVNALLLGDSALYLCASSLVGVNSPLHFGNGTRLTVT.

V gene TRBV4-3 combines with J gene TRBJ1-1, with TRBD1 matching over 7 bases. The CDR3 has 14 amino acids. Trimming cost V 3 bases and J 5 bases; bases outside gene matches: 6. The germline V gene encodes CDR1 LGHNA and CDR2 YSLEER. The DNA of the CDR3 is TGCGCCAGCAGCCAGGGGACAGTTATTACTGAAGCTTTCTTT. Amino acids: CASSQGTVITEAFF.

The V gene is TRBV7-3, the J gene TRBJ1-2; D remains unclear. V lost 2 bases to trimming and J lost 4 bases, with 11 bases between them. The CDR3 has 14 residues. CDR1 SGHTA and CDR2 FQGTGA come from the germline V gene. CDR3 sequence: CASSLSGDSYGYTF. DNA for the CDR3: TGTGCCAGCAGCTTATCGGGTGATTCCTATGGCTACACCTTC.

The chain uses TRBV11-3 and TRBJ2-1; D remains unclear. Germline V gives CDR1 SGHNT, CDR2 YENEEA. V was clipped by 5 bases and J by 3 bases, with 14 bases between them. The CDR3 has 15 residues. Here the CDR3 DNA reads TGTGCCAGCAGCCCCCGAGGTCTGAGCTACAATGAGCAGTTCTTC. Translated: CASSPRGLSYNEQFF.

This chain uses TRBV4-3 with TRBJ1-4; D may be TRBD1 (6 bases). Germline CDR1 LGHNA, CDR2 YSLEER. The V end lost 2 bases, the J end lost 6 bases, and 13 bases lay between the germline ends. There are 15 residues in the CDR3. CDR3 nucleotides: TGCGCCAGCAGCCAAAATCAGGGGCTTGATGAAAAACTGTTTTTT. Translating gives CASSQNQGLDEKLFF.

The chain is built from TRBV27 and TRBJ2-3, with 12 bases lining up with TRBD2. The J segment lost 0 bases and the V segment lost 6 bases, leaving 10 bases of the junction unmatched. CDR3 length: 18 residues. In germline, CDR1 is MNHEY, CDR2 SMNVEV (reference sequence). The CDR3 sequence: CASRGTTSGGPSTDTQYF. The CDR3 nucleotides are TGTGCCAGCAGAGGAACGACTAGCGGGGGTCCTAGCACAGATACGCAGTATTTT.

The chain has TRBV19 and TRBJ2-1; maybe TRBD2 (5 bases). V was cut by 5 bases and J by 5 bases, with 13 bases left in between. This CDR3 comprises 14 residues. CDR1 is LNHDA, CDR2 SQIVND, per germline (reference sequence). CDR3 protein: CASSPMRENNEQFF. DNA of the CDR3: TGTGCCAGTAGTCCTATGAGGGAGAACAATGAGCAGTTCTTC.

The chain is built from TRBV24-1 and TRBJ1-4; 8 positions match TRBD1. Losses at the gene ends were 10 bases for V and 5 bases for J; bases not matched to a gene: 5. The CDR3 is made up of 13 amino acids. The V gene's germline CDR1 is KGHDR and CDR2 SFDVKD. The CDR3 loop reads CATSGGANEKLFF. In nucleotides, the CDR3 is TGTGCCACGTCAGGGGGCGCGAATGAAAAACTGTTTTTT.

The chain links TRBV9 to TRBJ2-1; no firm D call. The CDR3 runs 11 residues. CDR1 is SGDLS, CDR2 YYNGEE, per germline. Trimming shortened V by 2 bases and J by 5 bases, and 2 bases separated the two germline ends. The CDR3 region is CASSVNNEQFF. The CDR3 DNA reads TGTGCCAGCAGCGTTAACAATGAGCAGTTCTTC.

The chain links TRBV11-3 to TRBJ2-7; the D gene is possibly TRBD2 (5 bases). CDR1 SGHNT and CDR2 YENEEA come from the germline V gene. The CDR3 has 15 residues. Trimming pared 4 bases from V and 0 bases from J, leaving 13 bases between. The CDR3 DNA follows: TGTGCCAGCAGCTCTGAGGACTCAGACTCCTACGAGCAGTACTTC. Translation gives CASSSEDSDSYEQYF.

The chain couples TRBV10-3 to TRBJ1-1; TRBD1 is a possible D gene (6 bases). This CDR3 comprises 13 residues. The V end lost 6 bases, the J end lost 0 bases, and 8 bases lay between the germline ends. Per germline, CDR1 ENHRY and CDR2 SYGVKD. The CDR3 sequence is CAISGQLNTEAFF. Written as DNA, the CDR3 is TGTGCCATCAGCGGACAGCTGAACACTGAAGCTTTCTTT.

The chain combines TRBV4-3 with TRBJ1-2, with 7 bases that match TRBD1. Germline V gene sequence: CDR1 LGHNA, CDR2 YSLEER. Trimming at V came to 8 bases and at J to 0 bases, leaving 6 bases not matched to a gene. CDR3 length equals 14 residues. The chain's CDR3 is CASGQDRTNYGYTF. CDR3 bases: TGCGCCAGCGGACAGGACAGGACTAACTATGGCTACACCTTC.